What follows are 7 T cell receptor beta chains derived from one specimen sequenced in a study of spatial heterogeneity in lung cancer. Sample time point: sample taken at primary tumor resection. MiXCR was run by TCRdb on the 5' RACE reads, yielding one entry per CDR3 protein. This sample yields 20,000 to 25,000 distinct CDR3 sequences, of which around 5.8% are seen a single time; 30% to 35% belongs to the top ten. Sequencing used PBMCs, obtained at surgery. The receptors originated from a male donor with early-stage non-small cell lung cancer.

This clonotype was detected many times. This rearrangement joins TRBV11-2 to TRBJ2-7; a weak D match, TRBD2 (6 bases). The germline CDR1 and CDR2 sequences are SGHAT and FQNNGV. The CDR3 sequence is 12 residues long. V lost 6 bases, J lost 4 bases, and 10 bases lay in between. The CDR3 nucleotides are TGTGCCAGCAGTCCTGGGGGGTACGAGCAGTACTTC. This codes for CASSPGGYEQYF.

This clonotype came up many times. The chain recombines TRBV7-2 with TRBJ2-5; 7 bases map to TRBD1. The length of the CDR3 is 14 residues. CDR1 is SGHTA and CDR2 is FQGNSA in the germline V gene. V shed 7 bases and J 0 bases; nucleotides not matched to a gene: 5. CDR3 amino acids: CASNPGQHQETQYF. The CDR3 nucleotides read TGTGCCAGCAACCCGGGACAGCACCAAGAGACCCAGTACTTC.

In its sample, this clonotype was seen many times. The rearrangement joins TRBV29-1 to TRBJ2-2, with a weak D call TRBD2 (6 bases). Trimming stripped 7 bases from V and 7 bases from J, with 19 bases between. Germline CDR1 reads SQVTM; CDR2 reads ANQGSEA. CDR3 size: 14 residues. CDR3 protein: CSAAPRGVFGELFF. The CDR3, as DNA: TGCAGCGCAGCCCCGCGGGGCGTTTTCGGGGAGCTGTTTTTT.

This clonotype was detected only a few times. This rearrangement joins TRBV6-6 to TRBJ2-7; D not certain. CDR1 and CDR2 (germline): MNHNY, SVGAGI (reference sequence). The CDR3 is 12 residues long. With 6 bases removed from V and 2 bases from J, the gap between germline ends came to 8 bases. The CDR3 is CASSPVAYEQYF. CDR3 coding DNA: TGTGCCAGCAGCCCCGTCGCCTACGAGCAGTACTTC.

This clonotype was observed a handful of times. The rearrangement links TRBV20-1 to TRBJ2-4; D perhaps matches TRBD2 (6 bases). The CDR3 runs to 15 residues. Germline V gene lookup returns CDR1 DFQATT and CDR2 SNEGSKA (reference sequence). V lost 5 bases to trimming and J lost 0 bases, with 14 bases between them. The CDR3 bases are TGCAGTGCTTGTCGGAGGGGCTTAGCCAAAAACATTCAGTACTTC. This codes for CSACRRGLAKNIQYF.

This clonotype was observed at least ten times. V usage is TRBV29-1 and J usage is TRBJ1-1; D is ambiguous. CDR3 length: 12 residues. Trimming took off 6 bases at V and 1 base at J, with 9 bases between the two ends. CDR1 and CDR2 (germline): SQVTM, ANQGSEA. CDR3 DNA: TGCAGCGTCGTGAGGGAGAACACTGAAGCTTTCTTT. Translated, it gives CSVVRENTEAFF. The variable domain in full, with the rest retrieved from reference TRBV29-1 and TRBJ1-1, is SAVISQKPSRDICQRGTSLTIQCQVDSQVTMMFWYRQQPGQSLTLIATANQGSEATYESGFVIDKFPISRPNLTFSTLTVSNMSPEDSSIYLCSVVRENTEAFFGQGTRLTVV.

This clonotype was detected a few times. J is TRBJ2-7 and V is TRBV4-1, with D possibly matching TRBD1 (6 bases). CDR3 length equals 13 residues. The ends were cut back, 4 bases at V and 3 bases at J, with 10 bases in the middle. CDR1 MGHRA and CDR2 YSYEKL come from the germline V gene. As DNA, the CDR3 is TGCGCCAGCAGCCCCACAGGGCTCTACGAGCAGTACTTC. Translated, it gives CASSPTGLYEQYF.